The subject of this entry is one T cell receptor (beta chain). The data were taken from a study of blood T cell repertoires in COVID-19. Whole-study context: The United States, Italy and Spain provided the acute and convalescent COVID-19 samples. Sources were T cells, B-cell-depleted T cells, or PBMCs; the material itself was cDNA or gDNA.

Study processing details: Amplifying reference gene primers gave estimates of nucleated cell counts. The method was immunoSEQ multiplex PCR; TCRdb's version includes in-frame clones alone and lacks a portion of them. Clone size and the V and J calls come from that table; the DNA yielded D and trimming. There are tens of thousands of clones in the sample; roughly 89% occur only once, and 5% to 5.5% lies in the top ten. Trimming removed 6 bases at V and 5 bases at J, with 7 bases between. Per germline, CDR1 MGHDK and CDR2 SYGVNS. This CDR3 is built from 11 residues. The TCR was taken from a woman aged 80 or over with active COVID-19. Sequenced input: peripheral blood. The chain has TRBV25-1 and TRBJ2-5; D is uncertain. The CDR3: CASRAPETQYF. The DNA of the CDR3 is TGTGCCAGCAGAGCTCCGGAGACCCAGTACTTC.